The clone carrying this T cell receptor (beta chain) showed up many times. The antigen remains unidentified. The sample belongs to a study of T cells in Graves' hyperthyroidism and ophthalmopathy. Study summary: Any treatment followed the collection of peripheral blood at initial diagnosis. Study-wide results and limits: Most clonotypes that expanded in the thyroid above 0.001 also showed up in blood.

TCR beta CDR3 sequences were amplified from RNA transcripts. TCR CDR3 regions were first amplified by RT-PCR with HTBI primers. TCRdb reprocessed the multiplex PCR reads via MiXCR and lists one record per CDR3 protein. Here the sample spans fewer than 300,000 distinct CDR3 sequences, 13% to 15% being singletons. The study based diagnoses on clinical symptoms, serum thyroxine and TRAb, thyroid ultrasound and orbital computed tomography. There are 13 residues in the CDR3. The V gene's germline CDR1 is SGHTA and CDR2 FQGTGA. Trimming stripped 5 bases from V and 0 bases from J, with 7 bases between. The receptor's source is a woman in her forties or fifties with Graves' hyperthyroidism that later progressed to Graves' ophthalmopathy. The sequencing sample was made of blood. V is TRBV7-3 and J is TRBJ1-1; no clear D gene. The CDR3 sequence: CASSALLNTEAFF. CDR3 nucleotide sequence: TGTGCCAGCAGCGCACTTCTGAACACTGAAGCTTTCTTT.